This TCR beta chain is drawn from a study of PD-L1 blockade in urothelial cancer. Study-level background: As for prior chemotherapy regimens, patients had received 0 to 3.

Note on this clone: What it binds is not known.

Trimming at V came to 5 bases and at J to 0 bases, leaving 6 bases not matched to a gene. The CDR3 has 16 amino acids. CDR1 is MRHNA, CDR2 SNTAGT, per germline. What went into each PCR as a spike was synthetic TCR analog templates. Profiled with immunoSEQ multiplex PCR; TCRdb holds only in-frame clones, not every one. The sample gives some 100,000 clones, 91% of which show up once; 0.8% to 1% is in the top ten. General study results and limits: Patients with durable benefit had greater blood expansion of tumor-associated TCR clones 3 weeks into treatment.

The input for sequencing was PBMCs, taken around atezolizumab (anti-PD-L1) treatment. This TCR was sampled from a woman over 75 with urothelial cancer. This chain connects TRBV6-4 to TRBJ2-3, with 9 bases identical to TRBD1. The CDR3 protein is CASSTVQGASTDTQYF. As DNA, the CDR3 is TGTGCCAGCAGTACGGTACAGGGGGCCAGCACAGATACGCAGTATTTT.